This TCR beta chain was recovered during a study of blood T cell repertoires in COVID-19 (dated by TCRdb to 2018 to 2021). At the level of the whole study: Collaborator samples came from the United States, Italy and Spain and covered acute and convalescent phases of COVID-19. The material from the prospective study consisted of cDNA or gDNA derived from T cells, B-cell-depleted T cells, or PBMCs. Deeply sampled blood TCRbeta repertoires from subjects exposed to, actively infected with, or recovered from COVID-19 were included in the dataset. The repertoires were released in a freely available public database meant as a resource for research on the immune response to SARS-CoV-2. The samples were drawn from two sources: the first 160 participants of the ongoing ImmuneRACE study, and over 950 subjects contributed by 6 global collaborators. Sample metadata almost always included a de-identified subject ID, COVID-19 status, age in years and sex. Where HLA class I and class II types were available, the types were taken from metadata supplied by the sample provider, not from assay-based typing. Here is what the overall study found, with its caveats: The amount of clinical and demographic metadata varied by source and participant and was provided uncurated.

TCRbeta CDR3 regions were amplified from genomic DNA using the immunoSEQ Assay, a bias-controlled multiplex PCR. The paper's data handling went like this. The number of nucleated cells in each sample was estimated by amplification of reference gene primers within the assay. To quantify the absolute abundance of each unique TCRbeta CDR3 rearrangement, sequence reads were collapsed and filtered. For each sample, productive Simpson clonality was calculated by taking the square root of Simpson's diversity index across productive rearrangements. What TCRdb holds here is the immuneACCESS table cut down to in-frame rearrangements. Part of the clones is not present; checked against another copy, under half of the missing clones reflect an unresolved V gene, and the others are unexplained. That table supplies the V and J calls and clone size; D and trimming were determined from the DNA. For this sample there are some 70,000 clones; 80% to 90% appear just once. The ten biggest clones cover around 2% of the sample.

Points on this clone: Its binding antigen is unknown. No base quality information exists; no much larger clone differs at one position.

Collaborating institutions collected whole blood in K2EDTA tubes following their own protocols. For TCRbeta analysis, collaborators shipped samples in one of three forms: frozen whole blood, isolated PBMCs, or DNA extracted from either of those sample types. The V end gives up 2 bases and the J end 6 bases, leaving 6 bases in the junction not matched to a gene. Inclusive of the bounding cysteine and phenylalanine, the CDR3 is 15 residues long. Left in the record is the CDR3 DNA by itself, 45 bases read in frame from the first base. Reading the germline V gene gives CDR1 SNHLY and CDR2 FYNNEI. The sample taken for sequencing was peripheral blood. The rearrangement joined TRBV2 to TRBJ2-7, and 11 junctional nucleotides match TRBD2. The source is a human donor in a cohort sampled during active COVID-19. Here is the DNA: TGTGCCAGCAGTGAATCGGGACTAGCGGTTATCGAGCAGTACTTC. The encoded protein is CASSESGLAVIEQYF.